This T cell receptor (beta chain) was observed in a study of T-cell memory formation after mild COVID-19. Study conclusions and caveats: Those CD4+ clones that contracted were mainly in CM and EM (CD8+ ones in EMRA).

In the case of this clonotype: Its antigen remains unknown.

TCR alpha and TCR beta cDNA libraries with sample barcodes and UMIs came from 5'RACE using constant-segment primers. TCRdb passed the 5' RACE reads through MiXCR, listing each CDR3 protein once. The table includes 300,000 to 400,000 distinct CDR3 sequences, about an eighth detected once. Trimming pared 7 bases from V and 6 bases from J, leaving 22 bases between. Germline V gene lookup returns CDR1 MDHEN and CDR2 SYDVKM. This CDR3 contains 16 residues. Source material: PBMCs or a T cell subset sorted from them (not recorded which). This chain connects TRBV28 to TRBJ2-4; D perhaps matches TRBD1 (5 bases). This sequence originates from a man between 18 and 35 years old who had mild COVID-19 (a few samples of this study predate the infection). Cell type and time point are not known. CDR3 region: CASTWGRRAPGNIQYF. As DNA, the CDR3 is TGTGCCAGCACCTGGGGCAGAAGGGCGCCGGGAAACATTCAGTACTTC.